This entry features one T cell receptor beta chain sequence. No antigen is known for it. Per-base quality was not reported, and no clone a single base away is much larger than it. This record belongs to a study of CD8 T cells in Susac syndrome (dated by TCRdb to the late 2010s). About the full investigation: Of the Susac syndrome patients who were sequenced, five or six had clinically active disease and roughly 8 were in clinical remission. Repertoire sequencing was used to test whether CD8+ T cell activation and differentiation in Susac syndrome was antigen driven. Susac syndrome patients were therapy-naive, on corticosteroids (some also receiving IVIg), or on IVIg alone at blood withdrawal.

RNA was extracted using the RNeasy kit, and roughly 0.5 to 1 ug of the RNA was reverse transcribed with random hexamers. The immunoSEQ multiplex PCR assay, covering 54 Vbeta and 13 Jbeta segments, was used to amplify TCR beta CDR3 regions. PCR amplification bias was corrected using a synthetic template baseline for primer optimization and computational correction. The original methods were these. Reads were annotated to V, D and J genes per IMGT and analyzed with immunoSEQ Analyzer, keeping only productive sequences. Clonality was calculated as one minus the Shannon entropy normalized by log2 of the number of productive unique sequences. Public and private clones were assessed among the 100 most prevalent clones of each patient and control. Clones were defined as Susac-specific if absent from the healthy and MS cohorts, from over a thousand published viral clones and from other ImmuneACCESS disease sequences. TCRdb trimmed public reads at Q25 via fastp, called clones via MiXCR and kept in-frame beta chains. Rows matching on CDR3 protein sequence are summarized as one entry with the most common DNA and genes. TCRdb, not the authors, supplied the V and J calls. This sample holds about 80,000 distinct CDR3 sequences; under 95% were observed only once. The top ten constitute roughly 0.56% of the sample.

Broader findings and caveats from the paper: In the CD4+ T cell repertoire of Susac syndrome patients, clonal expansion was not detected. The number of individuals in the TCR sequencing and HLA analysis was acknowledged as relatively small.

High-throughput TCR beta sequencing profiled peripheral blood CD8+ and CD4+ T cells from healthy donors, Susac syndrome patients and multiple sclerosis patients. Susac syndrome patients met recently defined diagnostic criteria for definite or probable disease. Bulk CD8+ and CD4+ T cells were purified by magnetic negative isolation, whereas CD8+ TEMRA cells were enriched by FACS. Blood was collected in EDTA tubes and processed within 24 hours, with PBMCs isolated through density gradient centrifugation. PBMCs intended for TCR sequencing were cryopreserved in liquid nitrogen and thawed later in a water bath at 37 degrees C. The sorted or isolated CD4+, CD8+ and CD8+ TEMRA cells reached a purity of at least 90%. The sequenced sample consisted of CD4+ T cells from PBMCs. The receptor was isolated from a human donor with Susac syndrome.

The bases read TGCGCCAGCAGCTTGGGATCTAGCGACCAAGAGACCCAGTACTTC. Its protein is CASSLGSSDQETQYF. The rearrangement combines TRBV5-1 with TRBJ2-5; TRBD2 is a possible D gene, resting on 6 matching bases. For CDR1 and CDR2, the germline V gene lists SGHRS and YFSETQ. The V and J ends are trimmed by 0 bases and 0 bases, leaving 9 bases between them. From cysteine to phenylalanine, the CDR3 is 15 amino acids long. Just the 45-base CDR3 DNA is kept, in frame starting at base 1.